The 27 T cell receptor beta chains below were found in one sample sequenced in a study of identical twins. MiXCR, applied by TCRdb to the 5' RACE reads, yields one record per CDR3 protein. The sample shows 200,000 to 250,000 distinct CDR3 sequences, 5.5% to 7.5% of them seen only once. This sample was shared with a second study, whose subject was T cells expressing NK-cell markers.

Sample: CD8+ T cells sorted from blood. These receptors came from a woman aged 18-35 years in good health.

V is TRBV9 and J is TRBJ2-3, with a tentative D call TRBD2 (6 bases). CDR3 length: 15 amino acids. Germline values: CDR1 SGDLS, CDR2 YYNGEE. Trimming took off 0 bases at V and 3 bases at J, with 11 bases between the two ends. The CDR3 DNA sequence: TGTGCCAGCAGCGTAGACGGGAGTGGAACAGATACGCAGTATTTT. This gives the protein CASSVDGSGTDTQYF.

The V gene is TRBV12-3 or TRBV12-4, the J gene TRBJ1-1; tentative D call: TRBD1 (5 bases). The length of the CDR3 is 11 residues. V was cut by 5 bases and J by 7 bases, with 8 bases left in between. The CDR3 DNA reads TGTGCCAGCAGTCAGGGAGTTGAAGCTTTCTTT. Protein: CASSQGVEAFF.

The gene calls are TRBV7-6 and TRBJ2-5; no clear D gene. CDR3 length: 15 residues. The germline V gene has CDR1 SGHVS and CDR2 FNYEAQ. Trimming removed 2 bases at V and 0 bases at J, with 10 bases between. The DNA of the CDR3 is TGTGCCAGCAGCTTAACGGTCCCTAACCAAGAGACCCAGTACTTC. Translated, it gives CASSLTVPNQETQYF.

This clonotype was recorded at least ten times. The chain has TRBV24-1 and TRBJ2-1; 7 positions agree with TRBD1. V lost 4 bases, J lost 13 bases, and 6 bases stayed unmatched. The length of the CDR3 is 12 residues. Germline values: CDR1 KGHDR, CDR2 SFDVKD. The CDR3 bases are TGTGCCACCAGTGACCACGACAGGGCCCAGTTCTTC. Protein: CATSDHDRAQFF.

This clonotype has more than one count but fewer than ten. The genes are TRBV7-2 and TRBJ2-7; 7 positions agree with TRBD2. The germline CDR1 and CDR2 sequences are SGHTA and FQGNSA. CDR3 length: 19 residues. V shed 0 bases and J 2 bases; nucleotides not matched to a gene: 16. The chain's CDR3 is CASSLAAGVPQATPYEQYF. The CDR3 region has the DNA TGTGCCAGCAGCTTAGCTGCGGGAGTCCCACAAGCTACCCCCTACGAGCAGTACTTC.

The chain recombines TRBV5-1 with TRBJ2-7; TRBD2 matches 7 bases. This CDR3 comprises 15 residues. Looked up from germline, CDR1 is SGHRS and CDR2 is YFSETQ. J was trimmed by 6 bases and V by 0 bases; bases with no gene match: 9. Here the CDR3 reads CASSLASSGPLEQYF. As DNA, the CDR3 is TGCGCCAGCAGCTTGGCGTCTAGCGGACCCCTCGAGCAGTACTTC.

The table lists this clonotype with a few counts. J is TRBJ1-1 and V is TRBV27, with D possibly being TRBD1 (5 bases). This CDR3 spans 12 amino acids. V lost 5 bases to trimming and J lost 7 bases, with 11 bases between them. Per germline, CDR1 MNHEY and CDR2 SMNVEV (reference sequence). The CDR3 DNA reads TGTGCCAGCAGTCAGGGCTCCGATGAAGCTTTCTTT. Its translation: CASSQGSDEAFF.

The rearrangement links TRBV9 to TRBJ2-1; D perhaps matches TRBD2 (6 bases). Germline-derived CDR1 and CDR2 are SGDLS and YYNGEE. The CDR3 has 16 amino acids. Trimming took off 2 bases at V and 4 bases at J, with 16 bases between the two ends. The CDR3 loop reads CASSVIGTSRYNEQFF. The CDR3 nucleotides read TGTGCCAGCAGCGTGATAGGTACTAGCAGGTACAATGAGCAGTTCTTC.

This clonotype was detected only a few times. The chain has TRBV15 and TRBJ2-5; D is undetermined. CDR1 and CDR2 (germline): LNHNV, YYDKDF (reference sequence). V was pared by 2 bases and J by 5 bases, with 9 bases between. CDR3 length equals 13 residues. DNA of the CDR3: TGTGCCACCAGCAGACGAGCCGAGGAGACCCAGTACTTC. As protein: CATSRRAEETQYF.

At least ten counts were recorded for this clonotype. This chain joins TRBV9 and TRBJ2-2; 7 nucleotides align to TRBD1. There are 15 residues in the CDR3. CDR1 is SGDLS and CDR2 is YYNGEE in the germline V gene. The V segment lost 3 bases and the J segment 3 bases; nucleotides outside the gene matches: 5. The CDR3 DNA sequence: TGTGCCAGCAGCGAAGGACAGGCATACACCGGGGAGCTGTTTTTT. This codes for CASSEGQAYTGELFF. Using reference TRBV9 and TRBJ2-2 for the parts outside the CDR3, the full variable domain is DSGVTQTPKHLITATGQRVTLRCSPRSGDLSVYWYQQSLDQGLQFLIQYYNGEERAKGNILERFSAQQFPDLHSELNLSSLELGDSALYFCASSEGQAYTGELFFGEGSRLTVL.

The chain is built from TRBV27 and TRBJ2-7; possible D gene TRBD2, 5 bases. V dropped 5 bases and J dropped 7 bases, with 15 bases sitting between them. The CDR3 totals 13 residues. Per germline, CDR1 MNHEY and CDR2 SMNVEV (reference sequence). Written as DNA, the CDR3 is TGTGCCAGCAGTCCCCGGACTCCTACGGAGCAGTACTTC. Encoded protein: CASSPRTPTEQYF.

This clonotype was observed many times. The chain employs TRBV12-3 or TRBV12-4 and TRBJ1-5; D is ambiguous. The CDR3 extends over 13 amino acids. The V gene lost 1 base and the J gene lost 9 bases, with 10 bases spanning the gap. The CDR3 bases are TGTGCCAGCAGTTTAGGGGCTGGTGGGCCCCAGCATTTT. Translation gives CASSLGAGGPQHF.

This clonotype was seen at least ten times. This chain uses TRBV6-1 with TRBJ2-6; D may correspond to TRBD1 or TRBD2 (5 bases each). Per germline, CDR1 MNHNS and CDR2 SASEGT. This CDR3 comprises 16 residues. Trimming took off 4 bases at V and 0 bases at J, with 10 bases between the two ends. Written as DNA, the CDR3 is TGTGCCAGCAGTGGCGAGGGGCTCTCTGGGGCCAACGTCCTGACTTTC. Its translation: CASSGEGLSGANVLTF.

The rearrangement joins TRBV12-3 or TRBV12-4 to TRBJ1-4; D perhaps matches TRBD1 (5 bases). V was cut by 6 bases and J by 1 base, with 18 bases left in between. This CDR3 has 17 residues. The CDR3 sequence is CASRNLGQGITNEKLFF. The CDR3 DNA reads as TGTGCCAGCAGGAACCTGGGGCAGGGTATAACTAATGAAAAACTGTTTTTT.

This clonotype was counted only a few times. As DNA, the CDR3 is TGTGCCAGCAGTGACCCAACTGACAGTGCGAACACCGGGGAGCTGTTTTTT. Protein product: CASSDPTDSANTGELFF. This chain joins TRBV7-9 and TRBJ2-2, with D possibly TRBD1 on 5 matching bases. Per the germline V gene, CDR1 is SEHNR and CDR2 is FQNEAQ (reference sequence). Trimming took 6 bases from V and 0 from J, leaving 17 bases between them. This CDR3 is 17 amino acids long.

This clonotype came up a few times. This chain links TRBV13 with TRBJ2-1, with D tentatively TRBD1 (5 bases). CDR3 length equals 15 residues. Trimming stripped 1 base from V and 7 bases from J, with 14 bases between. CDR1 is PRHDT and CDR2 is FYEKMQ in the germline V gene (reference sequence). CDR3 coding DNA: TGTGCCAGCAGCTTAGATGAGTGGGGCTCTAATGAGCAGTTCTTC. Its protein product is CASSLDEWGSNEQFF.

This clonotype was counted only a few times. This chain's CDR3 is CASSLGGTVYGYTF. In nucleotides, the CDR3 is TGTGCCAGCAGTTTGGGCGGGACAGTCTATGGCTACACCTTC. The rearrangement uses TRBV12-3 or TRBV12-4 and TRBJ1-2, with TRBD1 matching 7 bases. The V gene end was trimmed by 3 bases and the J gene end by 4 bases; junction bases not matched to a gene: 5. This CDR3 comprises 14 residues.

The rearrangement links TRBV15 to TRBJ2-1; D is unresolved. The V gene lost 0 bases and the J gene lost 0 bases, with 9 bases spanning the gap. In germline, CDR1 is LNHNV, CDR2 YYDKDF (reference sequence). The CDR3 has 16 residues. The DNA for the CDR3 is TGTGCCACCAGCAGAGAAGGGCTTGGCTCCTACAATGAGCAGTTCTTC. Its translation is CATSREGLGSYNEQFF. Variable domain in full (rest from reference TRBV15 and TRBJ2-1): DAMVIQNPRYQVTQFGKPVTLSCSQTLNHNVMYWYQQKSSQAPKLLFHYYDKDFNNEADTPDNFQSRRPNTSFCFLDIRSPGLGDTAMYLCATSREGLGSYNEQFFGPGTRLTVL.

This clonotype was recorded a few times. The rearrangement joins TRBV21-1 to TRBJ2-2; whether TRBD2, the table's D call, matches the DNA was not checked. TRBV21-1 is given as a pseudogene. The CDR3 extends over 16 amino acids. The CDR3 coding sequence is TGTGCCAGCAGGAAACGGGCGGGAAACAACACCGGGGAGCTGTTTTTT. Protein product: CASRKRAGNNTGELFF.

This clonotype came up many times. The chain joins TRBV5-6 to TRBJ2-1, with D hard to call. CDR3 length equals 14 residues. V gave up 2 bases and J gave up 9 bases, with 15 bases separating them. Germline CDR1 SGHDT, CDR2 YYEEEE. The chain's CDR3 is CASSFTSTGFEQFF. The CDR3 coding sequence is TGTGCCAGCAGCTTTACTTCGACTGGGTTTGAGCAGTTCTTC.

In its sample, this clonotype was seen many times. This rearrangement joins TRBV20-1 to TRBJ1-5; TRBD1 aligns across 7 bases. Looked up from germline, CDR1 is DFQATT and CDR2 is SNEGSKA (reference sequence). CDR3 size: 15 residues. Germline trimming cut 7 bases from V and 0 bases from J; bases unmatched to any gene: 9. CDR3 DNA sequence: TGCAGTGTCAGGGACAGAGCTAATAGCAATCAGCCCCAGCATTTT. It is translated as CSVRDRANSNQPQHF.

This clonotype was recorded many times. The rearrangement joins TRBV25-1 to TRBJ2-2, with TRBD1 matching over 7 bases. V shed 6 bases and J 7 bases; nucleotides not matched to a gene: 5. Per germline, CDR1 MGHDK and CDR2 SYGVNS. The CDR3 runs to 13 residues. The CDR3 loop is CASREQGSGELFF. The CDR3 DNA is TGTGCCAGCAGAGAACAGGGGAGCGGGGAGCTGTTTTTT.

The V gene is TRBV20-1, the J gene TRBJ2-7, with D possibly matching TRBD2 (6 bases). Germline V gives CDR1 DFQATT, CDR2 SNEGSKA (reference sequence). The CDR3 loop spans 13 amino acids. Trimming shortened V by 2 bases and J by 2 bases, and 10 bases separated the two germline ends. CDR3: CSARRGGTYEQYF. The CDR3 DNA reads TGCAGTGCTAGACGTGGGGGGACCTACGAGCAGTACTTC.

This clonotype was recorded at least ten times. This sequence joins TRBV14 and TRBJ2-7; D is undetermined. Trimming removed 4 bases from V and 5 bases from J, with 18 bases in between. The CDR3 contains 15 residues. Germline lookup yields CDR1 SGHDN and CDR2 FVKESK. The CDR3 spells CASSPPGLQWHEQYF. The CDR3 DNA sequence: TGTGCCAGCAGCCCCCCTGGGCTCCAGTGGCACGAGCAGTACTTC.

This clonotype was observed a few times. The chain carries TRBV7-8 and TRBJ1-2; TRBD1 might be the D (6 bases). The V end was cut by 5 bases, the J end by 3 bases, with 19 bases between. Germline V gene sequence: CDR1 SGHVS, CDR2 FQNEAQ. The CDR3 is made up of 16 amino acids. The CDR3 region has the DNA TGTGCCAGCAGCCCGCCCGGGGGGCGAGAGCACTATGGCTACACCTTC. This codes for CASSPPGGREHYGYTF.

The chain joins TRBV5-5 to TRBJ2-7; D is perhaps TRBD1 (6 bases). The CDR3 sequence is 14 residues long. Trimming pared 1 base from V and 2 bases from J, leaving 10 bases between. The germline V gene has CDR1 SGHKS and CDR2 YYEKEE (reference sequence). CDR3 DNA: TGTGCCAGCAGCTTGTGGACAGCGACCTACGAGCAGTACTTC. Translating gives CASSLWTATYEQYF. The entire variable domain, with the rest obtained from reference TRBV5-5 and TRBJ2-7, is as follows: DAGVTQSPTHLIKTRGQQVTLRCSPISGHKSVSWYQQVLGQGPQFIFQYYEKEERGRGNFPDRFSARQFPNYSSELNVNALLLGDSALYLCASSLWTATYEQYFGPGTRLTVT.

This clonotype showed up many times. The chain carries TRBV5-5 and TRBJ2-1; D is uncertain. V gave up 3 bases and J gave up 8 bases, with 9 bases separating them. The CDR3 sequence is 12 residues long. Germline V gene sequence: CDR1 SGHKS, CDR2 YYEKEE (reference sequence). Here the CDR3 DNA reads TGTGCCAGCAGCTGGACGGGCGATGAGCAGTTCTTC. This gives the protein CASSWTGDEQFF. Full variable domain (remainder filled in from reference TRBV5-5 and TRBJ2-1): DAGVTQSPTHLIKTRGQQVTLRCSPISGHKSVSWYQQVLGQGPQFIFQYYEKEERGRGNFPDRFSARQFPNYSSELNVNALLLGDSALYLCASSWTGDEQFFGPGTRLTVL.